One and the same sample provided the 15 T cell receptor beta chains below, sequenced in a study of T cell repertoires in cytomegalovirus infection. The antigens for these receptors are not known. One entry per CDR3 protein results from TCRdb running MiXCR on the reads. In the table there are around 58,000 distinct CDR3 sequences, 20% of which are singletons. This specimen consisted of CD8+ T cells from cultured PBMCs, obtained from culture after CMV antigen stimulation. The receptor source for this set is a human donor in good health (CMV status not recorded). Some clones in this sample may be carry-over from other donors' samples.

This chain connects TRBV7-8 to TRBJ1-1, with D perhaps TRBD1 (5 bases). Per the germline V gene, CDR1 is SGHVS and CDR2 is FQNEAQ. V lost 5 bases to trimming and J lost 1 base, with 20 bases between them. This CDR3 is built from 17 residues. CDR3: CASSPRVATDPNTEAFF. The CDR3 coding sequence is TGTGCCAGCAGCCCCCGGGTCGCGACAGACCCGAACACTGAAGCTTTCTTT.

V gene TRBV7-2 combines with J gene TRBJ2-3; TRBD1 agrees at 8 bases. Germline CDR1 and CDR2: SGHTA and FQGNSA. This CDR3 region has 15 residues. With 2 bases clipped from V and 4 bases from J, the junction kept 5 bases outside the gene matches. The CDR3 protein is CASSLRTGRPDTQYF. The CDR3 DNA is TGTGCCAGCAGCTTAAGGACAGGGAGACCAGATACGCAGTATTTT.

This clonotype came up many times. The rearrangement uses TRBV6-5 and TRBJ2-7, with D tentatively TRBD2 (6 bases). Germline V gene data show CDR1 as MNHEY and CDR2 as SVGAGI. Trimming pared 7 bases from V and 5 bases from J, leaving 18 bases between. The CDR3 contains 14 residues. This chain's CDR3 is CASNPTGGNHEQYF. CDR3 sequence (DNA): TGTGCCAGCAATCCCACCGGAGGGAACCACGAGCAGTACTTC.

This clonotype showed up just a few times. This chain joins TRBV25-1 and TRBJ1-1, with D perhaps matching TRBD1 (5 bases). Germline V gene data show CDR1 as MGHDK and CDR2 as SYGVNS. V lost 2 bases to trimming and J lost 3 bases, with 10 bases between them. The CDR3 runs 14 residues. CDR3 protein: CASSEQGRDTEAFF. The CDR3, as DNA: TGTGCCAGCAGTGAACAGGGACGGGACACTGAAGCTTTCTTT.

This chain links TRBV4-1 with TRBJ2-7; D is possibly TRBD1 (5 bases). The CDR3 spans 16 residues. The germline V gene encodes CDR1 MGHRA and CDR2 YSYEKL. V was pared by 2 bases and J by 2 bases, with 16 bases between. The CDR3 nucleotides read TGCGCCAGCAGCCAACGCCCCCCAGGGCTAACCTACGAGCAGTACTTC. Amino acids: CASSQRPPGLTYEQYF.

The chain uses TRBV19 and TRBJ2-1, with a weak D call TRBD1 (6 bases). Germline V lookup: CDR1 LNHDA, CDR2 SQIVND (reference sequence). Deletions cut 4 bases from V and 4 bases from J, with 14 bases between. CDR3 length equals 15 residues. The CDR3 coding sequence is TGTGCCAGTAGTAAAGAGGGGGTGCGATACAATGAGCAGTTCTTC. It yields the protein CASSKEGVRYNEQFF.

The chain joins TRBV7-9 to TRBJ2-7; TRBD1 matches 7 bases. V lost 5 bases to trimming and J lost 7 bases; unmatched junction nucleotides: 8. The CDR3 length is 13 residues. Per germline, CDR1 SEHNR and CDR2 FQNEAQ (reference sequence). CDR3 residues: CASSTTGVGEQYF. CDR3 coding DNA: TGTGCCAGCAGCACTACAGGGGTGGGAGAGCAGTACTTC.

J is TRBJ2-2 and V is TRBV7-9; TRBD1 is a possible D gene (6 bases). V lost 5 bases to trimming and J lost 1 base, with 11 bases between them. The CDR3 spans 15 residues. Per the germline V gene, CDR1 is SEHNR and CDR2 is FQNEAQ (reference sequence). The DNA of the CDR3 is TGTGCCAGCAGCCACACAGGGCTGAACACCGGGGAGCTGTTTTTT. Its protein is CASSHTGLNTGELFF.

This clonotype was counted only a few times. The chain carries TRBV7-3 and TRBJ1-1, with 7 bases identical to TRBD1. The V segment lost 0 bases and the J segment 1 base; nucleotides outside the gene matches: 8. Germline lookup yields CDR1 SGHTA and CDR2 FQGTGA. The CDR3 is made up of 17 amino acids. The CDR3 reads CASSLTRDRLPNTEAFF. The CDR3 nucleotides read TGTGCCAGCAGCTTAACTAGGGACAGACTACCGAACACTGAAGCTTTCTTT.

This CDR3 is CASSLSQGHEQFF. For the CDR3, the DNA is TGTGCCAGCAGCCTGTCACAGGGCCATGAGCAGTTCTTC. This chain joins TRBV7-8 and TRBJ2-1, with D tentatively TRBD1 (6 bases). V lost 5 bases, J lost 8 bases, and 13 bases lay in between. Germline V gene lookup returns CDR1 SGHVS and CDR2 FQNEAQ. The CDR3 consists of 13 residues.

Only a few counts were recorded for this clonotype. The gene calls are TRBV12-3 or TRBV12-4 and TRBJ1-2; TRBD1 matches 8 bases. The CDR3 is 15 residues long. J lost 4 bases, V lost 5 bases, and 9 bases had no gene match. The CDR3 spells CASSPPGQAFYGYTF. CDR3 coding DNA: TGTGCCAGCAGTCCTCCGGGACAGGCGTTCTATGGCTACACCTTC.

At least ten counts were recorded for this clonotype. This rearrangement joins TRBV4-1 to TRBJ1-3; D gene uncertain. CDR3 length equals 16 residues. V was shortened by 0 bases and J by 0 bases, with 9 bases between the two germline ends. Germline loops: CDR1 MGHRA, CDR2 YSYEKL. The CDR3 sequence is CASSQDITTSGNTIYF. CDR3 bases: TGCGCCAGCAGCCAAGATATAACGACCTCTGGAAACACCATATATTTT.

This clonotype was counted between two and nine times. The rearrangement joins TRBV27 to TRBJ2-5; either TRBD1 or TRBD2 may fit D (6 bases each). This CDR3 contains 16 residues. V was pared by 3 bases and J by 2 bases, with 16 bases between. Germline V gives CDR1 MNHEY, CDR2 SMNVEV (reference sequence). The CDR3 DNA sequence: TGTGCCAGCAGTTTGCGGGGAGACAGGCCTCAAGAGACCCAGTACTTC. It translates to CASSLRGDRPQETQYF.

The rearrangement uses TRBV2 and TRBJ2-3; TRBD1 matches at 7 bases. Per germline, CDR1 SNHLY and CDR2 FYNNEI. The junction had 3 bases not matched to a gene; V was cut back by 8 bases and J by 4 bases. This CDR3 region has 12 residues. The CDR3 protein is CASPGTADTQYF. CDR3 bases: TGTGCCAGCCCCGGGACAGCAGATACGCAGTATTTT.

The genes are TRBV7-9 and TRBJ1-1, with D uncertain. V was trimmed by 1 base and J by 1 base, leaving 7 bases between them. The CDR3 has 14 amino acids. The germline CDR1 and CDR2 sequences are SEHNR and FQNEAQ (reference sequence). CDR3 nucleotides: TGTGCCAGCAGCTTAGTGGGCAAGAACACTGAAGCTTTCTTT. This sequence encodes CASSLVGKNTEAFF. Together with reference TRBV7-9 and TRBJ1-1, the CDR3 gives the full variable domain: DTGVSQNPRHKITKRGQNVTFRCDPISEHNRLYWYRQTLGQGPEFLTYFQNEAQLEKSRLLSDRFSAERPKGSFSTLEIQRTEQGDSAMYLCASSLVGKNTEAFFGQGTRLTVV.